A selection of T cell receptor beta chains follows, all from one sample in a study of blood T cells in healthy people across ages. Each CDR3 protein is one row after TCRdb ran MiXCR on the 5' RACE reads. The sample yields about 1,000,000 distinct CDR3 sequences, 45% seen once. The specimen sequenced was blood. These receptors came from a woman aged 55-69 years in good health. Both conserved end residues are part of each CDR3. Each record gives: clone size, V gene, J gene, D gene, CDR3 protein, CDR3 DNA. The D gene is left open where the match is weak. Size tells how often a clone was seen (once, few, many) or the class of an expanded clone, and some rows leave it out.

many,TRBV14,TRBJ2-3,-,CASSLGAHSDTQYF,TGTGCCAGCAGCCTTGGGGCCCACTCTGATACGCAGTATTTT
-,TRBV12-3/TRBV12-4,TRBJ2-7,TRBD2,CASSKLAGGVGAYEQYF,TGTGCCAGCAGTAAACTAGCGGGAGGGGTAGGTGCCTACGAGCAGTACTTC
-,TRBV6-5,TRBJ2-5,TRBD1,CASRLGQGLLETQYF,TGTGCCAGTCGATTGGGACAGGGTTTGTTGGAGACCCAGTACTTC
-,TRBV18,TRBJ1-1,TRBD1,CASSRDRGTLNTEAFF,TGTGCCAGCTCGCGGGACAGGGGGACCTTGAACACTGAAGCTTTCTTT
few,TRBV29-1,TRBJ1-2,-,CSVEGRRVNGYTF,TGCAGCGTTGAAGGTCGAAGGGTTAATGGCTACACCTTC
-,TRBV27,TRBJ1-1,-,CASSLLLGPNTEAFF,TGTGCCAGCAGTTTATTGTTGGGACCTAACACTGAAGCTTTCTTT
-,TRBV18,TRBJ2-5,TRBD1,CASSPPGTGNSETQYF,TGTGCCAGCTCACCACCCGGGACAGGGAATTCAGAGACCCAGTACTTC
-,TRBV2,TRBJ2-2,TRBD2,CASSGAGGGTGELFF,TGTGCCAGCAGTGGGGCGGGAGGCGGCACCGGGGAGCTGTTTTTT
-,TRBV7-7,TRBJ2-1,TRBD2,CASSSSLAGSSYNEQFF,TGTGCCAGCAGCTCCTCACTAGCGGGAAGCTCCTACAATGAGCAGTTCTTC
-,TRBV7-9,TRBJ2-3,-,CASSSLARGGGTDTQYF,TGTGCCAGCAGCTCCCTAGCCCGCGGGGGCGGCACAGATACGCAGTATTTT
-,TRBV9,TRBJ2-1,-,CASSVYAGRHNEQFF,TGTGCCAGCAGCGTATACGCAGGGCGCCACAATGAGCAGTTCTTC
few,TRBV4-1,TRBJ2-7,TRBD1,CASSHAGTGGYEQYF,TGCGCCAGCAGCCACGCCGGGACAGGGGGCTACGAGCAGTACTTC
-,TRBV2,TRBJ2-1,TRBD2,CASSSRLAGLNNEQFF,TGTGCCAGCAGTTCGAGACTAGCGGGCCTGAACAATGAGCAGTTCTTC
-,TRBV6-5,TRBJ2-3,-,CASSRGQEPADTQYF,TGTGCCAGCAGCCGCGGGCAGGAGCCCGCAGATACGCAGTATTTT
-,TRBV3-1,TRBJ2-3,TRBD1,CASSLKTGIGTDTQYF,TGTGCCAGCAGCCTAAAGACAGGGATTGGGACAGATACGCAGTATTTT
few,TRBV10-2,TRBJ2-4,-,CASTETGWVAKNIQYF,TGCGCCAGCACCGAGACGGGGTGGGTGGCCAAAAACATTCAGTACTTC
-,TRBV9,TRBJ2-7,-,CASSVLGFEGSEQYF,TGTGCCAGCAGCGTATTGGGTTTTGAGGGCTCTGAGCAGTACTTC
-,TRBV6-1,TRBJ1-2,-,CASSDVPGYGYTF,TGTGCCAGCAGTGACGTCCCTGGGTATGGCTACACCTTC
-,TRBV5-1,TRBJ2-7,TRBD1,CASSLGQGVREEQYF,TGCGCCAGCAGCTTGGGACAGGGGGTTCGAGAGGAGCAGTACTTC
-,TRBV27,TRBJ2-1,-,CASSPRLVGEQFF,TGTGCCAGCAGTCCACGACTAGTCGGTGAGCAGTTCTTC
once,TRBV3-1,TRBJ2-7,TRBD2,CASSRGLAGAVEQYF,TGTGCCAGCAGCCGGGGACTAGCGGGAGCTGTCGAGCAGTACTTC
few,TRBV6-6,TRBJ2-4,-,CASSQRTVAKNIQYF,TGTGCCAGCAGTCAAAGGACAGTAGCCAAAAACATTCAGTACTTC
-,TRBV20-1,TRBJ2-1,TRBD2,CSARPTSGGYNEQFF,TGCAGTGCTAGACCTACTAGCGGGGGGTACAATGAGCAGTTCTTC
-,TRBV5-5,TRBJ1-5,-,CASSSQDGVGQPQHF,TGTGCCAGCAGCTCGCAAGACGGGGTGGGTCAGCCCCAGCATTTT
few,TRBV2,TRBJ2-5,TRBD2,CASSGGLREMKTQYF,TGTGCCAGCAGTGGTGGGTTGCGGGAGATGAAGACCCAGTACTTC
-,TRBV10-3,TRBJ1-2,-,CAISATRTVEGYTF,TGTGCCATTTCTGCCACCCGGACAGTGGAGGGCTACACCTTC
few,TRBV4-2,TRBJ2-7,TRBD2,CASSQGTSGGDEQYF,TGTGCCAGCAGCCAAGGGACTAGCGGGGGAGACGAGCAGTACTTC
-,TRBV5-1,TRBJ2-1,TRBD2,CASSPAGLARYEQFF,TGCGCCAGCAGCCCGGCGGGACTAGCGAGGTATGAGCAGTTCTTC
few,TRBV6-1,TRBJ1-5,-,CASRNTAGWNQPQHF,TGTGCCAGCAGGAACACAGCGGGGTGGAATCAGCCCCAGCATTTT
few,TRBV10-3,TRBJ2-5,TRBD2,CAIRASGNQETQYF,TGTGCCATCAGGGCTAGCGGGAACCAAGAGACCCAGTACTTC
-,TRBV27,TRBJ1-1,TRBD1,CASSLGQGVNTEAFF,TGTGCCAGCAGTTTAGGACAGGGGGTGAACACTGAAGCTTTCTTT
few,TRBV11-2,TRBJ2-1,TRBD2,CASSLPAGGSYNEQFF,TGTGCCAGCAGCTTACCAGCGGGAGGCTCCTACAATGAGCAGTTCTTC
few,TRBV9,TRBJ2-1,-,CASSVGVAAAYNEQFF,TGTGCCAGCAGCGTAGGGGTAGCGGCAGCCTACAATGAGCAGTTCTTC
few,TRBV20-1,TRBJ2-1,-,CSARGQRPYNEQFF,TGCAGTGCTAGGGGGCAACGGCCCTACAATGAGCAGTTCTTC
many,TRBV27,TRBJ1-1,TRBD1,CASSLDRVNTEAFF,TGTGCCAGCAGCCTCGACAGGGTTAACACTGAAGCTTTCTTT
-,TRBV24-1,TRBJ2-1,-,CATSDGGQFYNEQFF,TGTGCCACCAGTGACGGGGGACAGTTCTACAATGAGCAGTTCTTC
few,TRBV28,TRBJ2-7,-,CASSFSTGGGTYEQYF,TGTGCCAGCAGTTTTTCAACAGGGGGAGGGACCTACGAGCAGTACTTC
-,TRBV7-8,TRBJ1-5,TRBD1,CVSSLATGGFGQPQHF,TGTGTCAGCAGCTTAGCGACAGGGGGGTTCGGTCAGCCCCAGCATTTT
-,TRBV4-1,TRBJ1-2,TRBD1,CASRLRGQRDGYTF,TGCGCCAGCAGACTCAGGGGGCAACGTGATGGCTACACCTTC
-,TRBV6-6,TRBJ2-3,TRBD2,CASSYSTGGTSHTQYF,TGTGCCAGCAGTTACTCAACGGGGGGGACTAGCCATACGCAGTATTTT